The present T cell receptor (beta chain) was sequenced within a study of shared clonotypes between healthy human individuals. Germline V gene lookup returns CDR1 SEHNR and CDR2 FQNEAQ (reference sequence). Trimming removed 5 bases at V and 6 bases at J, with 14 bases between. The CDR3 is made up of 14 amino acids. Here immunoSEQ multiplex PCR was the method, and the copy in TCRdb shows in-frame clones only, minus some. In the table there are hundreds of thousands of clones, more than 70% of which are singletons. The sequencing input was memory CD4+ T cells sorted from blood. Subset here: CD45RA-negative fraction. J is TRBJ1-5 and V is TRBV7-9, with D maybe TRBD1 (6 bases). The receptor's source is a young woman in good health. The CDR3 region has the DNA TGTGCCAGCAGCCACGATCGGGGGCTTCAGCCCCAGCATTTT. Amino acid sequence: CASSHDRGLQPQHF.